This T cell receptor (beta chain) was sequenced during a study of T cells in Graves' hyperthyroidism and ophthalmopathy. The wider study: Before treatment of any kind, peripheral blood was taken at initial diagnosis. Regarding the study as a whole: Most expanded thyroid clonotypes above 0.001 recurred in blood.

RNA transcripts served as the template for amplifying TCR beta CDR3 regions. The HTBI primer set drove a first-round RT-PCR of the TCR CDR3. TCRdb fed the multiplex PCR reads into MiXCR, producing one record per CDR3 protein. The table has approximately 420,000 distinct CDR3 sequences, 14% to 15% seen once. CDR3 size: 15 residues. Germline CDR1 is SGHTA and CDR2 is FQGNSA. Trimming removed 2 bases from V and 7 bases from J; junction bases left unmatched: 7. Notes on this clonotype: Its antigen is as yet unknown.

Newly diagnosed hyperthyroidism patients aged 18 to 65 years had disease lasting under 2 months. This chain uses TRBV7-2 with TRBJ2-2; 7 nucleotides agree with TRBD1. What was sequenced was blood. The receptor was derived from a woman aged 25 to 39 with Graves' hyperthyroidism. CDR3 sequence: CASSLRQGSSGELFF. The CDR3 DNA is TGTGCCAGCAGCTTAAGACAGGGAAGCAGCGGGGAGCTGTTTTTT.